The clone carrying this T cell receptor (beta chain) was observed a handful of times. Its antigen is not known. The sample belongs to a study of cytomegalovirus exposure and HLA in healthy donors. Using immunoSEQ multiplex PCR, the repertoire was profiled, and TCRdb retains in-frame clones only, with some absent. The data show 150,000 to 200,000 clones, with about 80% seen just once and about 3% held by the top ten. Study conclusions and caveats: First-cohort TCR clusters tended to co-occur in the 95 to 150 validation repertoires, a later analysis found. Rare TCR sequences predominated, though certain public TCRs were found in many donors.

Per the germline V gene, CDR1 is SGHAT and CDR2 is FQDESV (reference sequence). This CDR3 contains 15 residues. V dropped 5 bases and J dropped 3 bases, with 16 bases sitting between them. This clonotype was sampled from a woman between 18 and 30 years old in good health and CMV-seropositive. The sequenced sample was PBMCs. The chain carries TRBV11-1 and TRBJ1-1; no firm D call. The CDR3 spells CASSPGRISYTEAFF. The CDR3 DNA reads TGTGCCAGCAGCCCTGGGAGAATATCCTACACTGAAGCTTTCTTT.